Listed below are T cell receptor beta chains from one sample, sequenced in a study of blood T cell repertoires in COVID-19. Sequencing was performed with immunoSEQ multiplex PCR; in TCRdb, only in-frame clones are kept and a portion is missing. The sample records roughly 500,000 clones, 89% being singletons. The sequenced material came from peripheral blood. The receptors stem from a man between 18 and 35 years old with COVID-19, enrolled during active disease. Each CDR3 is given with its conserved first and last residue. D genes are given only for firm matches. A row's size may be missing; if present it is once, few, many or a size class.

J,V,size,D,CDR3,DNA
TRBJ1-6,TRBV6-5,NA,NA,CASQGLRSPLHF,TGTGCCAGCCAGGGCTTGCGTTCACCCCTCCACTTT
TRBJ1-2,TRBV6-5,NA,NA,CASSYSEPRLEGYTF,TGTGCCAGCAGTTACTCGGAGCCCCGCCTGGAGGGCTACACCTTC
TRBJ1-3,TRBV9,NA,NA,CASSAAQDSGNTIYF,TGTGCCAGCAGCGCAGCACAGGACTCTGGAAACACCATATATTTT
TRBJ2-1,TRBV3-1/TRBV3-2,NA,NA,CASSQEVRGAEQFF,TGTGCCAGCAGCCAAGAGGTCAGGGGGGCTGAGCAGTTCTTC
TRBJ2-5,TRBV2,few,NA,CASSEQGQETQYF,TGTGCCAGCAGTGAACAGGGGCAAGAGACCCAGTACTTC
TRBJ2-1,TRBV30,NA,NA,CAWSRVNNEQFF,TGTGCCTGGAGTCGGGTTAACAATGAGCAGTTCTTC
TRBJ2-7,TRBV6-6,NA,TRBD2,CASSLLAGVGYEQYF,TGTGCCAGCAGTTTACTAGCGGGGGTTGGCTACGAGCAGTACTTC
TRBJ2-5,TRBV4-1,NA,TRBD2,CASSQDRTSGSLETQYF,TGCGCCAGCAGCCAAGATAGAACTAGCGGGTCATTAGAGACCCAGTACTTC
TRBJ2-1,TRBV2,NA,NA,CASSEVPDSYNEQFF,TGTGCCAGCAGTGAAGTCCCAGACTCCTACAATGAGCAGTTCTTC
TRBJ2-7,TRBV9,NA,TRBD2,CASSVFSGGPYEQYF,TGTGCCAGCAGCGTATTCAGCGGGGGACCCTACGAGCAGTACTTC
TRBJ1-1,TRBV3-1/TRBV3-2,NA,NA,CASSQGGWDTEAFF,TGTGCCAGCAGCCAAGGAGGGTGGGACACTGAAGCTTTCTTT
TRBJ1-1,TRBV6-4,NA,NA,CASSAGLYTEAFF,TGTGCCAGCAGTGCCGGACTGTACACTGAAGCTTTCTTT
TRBJ2-7,TRBV5-1,NA,TRBD1,CASSLEGAGYEQYF,TGCGCCAGCAGCTTGGAGGGGGCAGGTTACGAGCAGTACTTC
TRBJ2-3,TRBV5-4,NA,NA,CASSLDRDTDTQYF,TGTGCCAGCAGCTTGGACAGGGATACAGATACGCAGTATTTT
TRBJ1-5,TRBV24-1,NA,TRBD1,CATSDPRTGERQPQHF,TGTGCCACCAGTGATCCCCGGACAGGGGAGAGGCAGCCCCAGCATTTT
TRBJ1-2,TRBV5-8,NA,TRBD1,CASSLGVGQGAFGYTF,TGTGCCAGCAGCTTGGGAGTCGGACAGGGGGCCTTTGGCTACACCTTC
TRBJ2-1,TRBV10-1,NA,TRBD1,CASSDRRGQVYNEQFF,TGCGCCAGCAGTGACCGACGAGGACAGGTCTACAATGAGCAGTTCTTC
TRBJ2-1,TRBV12-2,NA,NA,CASRLAGTSGGSSYNEQFF,TGTGCAAGTCGCTTAGCGGGGACTAGCGGGGGGAGCTCCTACAATGAGCAGTTCTTC
TRBJ2-1,TRBV10-3,NA,NA,CAISATNGGDYNEQFF,TGTGCCATCAGTGCTACAAATGGCGGGGACTACAATGAGCAGTTCTTC
TRBJ2-1,TRBV3-1/TRBV3-2,NA,TRBD2,CASSHALAGGRYNEQFF,TGTGCCAGCAGCCACGCTCTAGCGGGGGGGCGGTACAATGAGCAGTTCTTC
TRBJ2-1,TRBV3-1/TRBV3-2,NA,TRBD2,CASSQDYSGGAYEQFF,TGTGCCAGCAGCCAGGACTATAGCGGGGGGGCCTATGAGCAGTTCTTC
TRBJ2-7,TRBV30,NA,TRBD2,CACEGLAGGYEQYF,TGTGCCTGTGAGGGACTAGCGGGAGGATACGAGCAGTACTTC
TRBJ2-5,TRBV28,NA,NA,CASSLPSYQETQYF,TGTGCCAGCAGTTTACCGTCTTACCAAGAGACCCAGTACTTC
TRBJ1-6,TRBV7-9,NA,NA,CASSPTGYSPLHF,TGTGCCAGCAGCCCCACGGGGTACTCACCCCTCCACTTT
TRBJ2-7,TRBV5-4,NA,TRBD1,CASSLQGAPDEQYF,TGTGCCAGCAGCCTACAGGGGGCGCCCGACGAGCAGTACTTC
TRBJ2-5,TRBV10-3,NA,TRBD2,CAIRSWPAGGPGTQYF,TGTGCCATCAGGTCTTGGCCAGCGGGGGGGCCGGGAACCCAGTACTTC
TRBJ1-3,TRBV6-6,few,TRBD1,CASSYSRGRSGNTIYF,TGTGCCAGCAGTTACTCCAGGGGGCGGTCTGGAAACACCATATATTTT
TRBJ2-6,TRBV27,NA,NA,CASSPLEAGANVLTF,TGTGCCAGCAGTCCCCTAGAAGCTGGGGCCAACGTCCTGACTTTC
TRBJ1-1,TRBV18,NA,NA,CASSPLTDGTEAFF,TGTGCCAGCTCACCACTTACTGATGGCACTGAAGCTTTCTTT
TRBJ2-4,TRBV6-5,NA,TRBD2,CASSLREGAKNIQYF,TGTGCCAGCAGTTTGCGGGAGGGCGCCAAAAACATTCAGTACTTC
TRBJ2-1,TRBV7-9,NA,TRBD2,CASSSLAGTHNEQFF,TGTGCCAGCAGCTCCTTAGCGGGGACACACAATGAGCAGTTCTTC
TRBJ2-5,TRBV5-4,NA,TRBD1,CASSRDSGRETQYF,TGTGCCAGCAGCCGGGACAGTGGTAGAGAGACCCAGTACTTC
TRBJ2-7,TRBV5-4,NA,NA,CASSLGGHRDGDEQYF,TGTGCCAGCAGCTTGGGGGGCCACAGGGACGGAGACGAGCAGTACTTC